This T cell receptor (beta chain) was profiled in a study of T cell responses to AZD1222 COVID-19 vaccine (dated by TCRdb to about 2021). For the study in its entirety: TCR sequencing was performed for 230 to 250 trial participants, of whom 200 to 210 were given two doses of AZD1222 and approximately 25 were given two doses of MenACWY control vaccine. Enrollment into the trials was organized by age into subgroups of 18-55, 56-69 and 70-plus years, and those subgroups contained roughly 150, 30 and 60 TCR-sequenced participants, respectively. The investigation overall reported the following: Most participants were white British and females outnumbered males, and the authors suggested that clonal diversity may have been underestimated. In the small 56-69-year group, the increase in depth fell short of significance, most likely because of low power. Epitopes outside the regions mutated in the B.1.351 and B.1.1.7 variants were reportedly recognized by nearly half of the unique spike-specific TCRs. Because no day 14 peak-response samples were available, the repertoires could be characterized only after the peak T cell response. A significant rise in spike-specific TCR breadth and depth was observed after two AZD1222 doses relative to day 0 and relative to MenACWY recipients. Vaccine-associated CD4 TCRs spanned the whole spike protein, with dominant responses in regions 160-218 and 743-854. Conclusions about previously exposed vaccinees are limited because only five to seven AZD1222 recipients were SARS-CoV-2 seropositive at baseline.

CDR1 and CDR2 were assigned from the germline V gene as MGHDK and SYGVNS. V is clipped by 1 base and J by 0 bases, and the sequence between their germline boundaries is 4 bases long. Inclusive of the bounding cysteine and phenylalanine, the CDR3 is 15 residues long. The retained sequence is limited to the CDR3, 45 bases, with the frame set at the first base. The sample's time point label, in plain terms: about 28 days (+/-7) after the second vaccine dose. AZD1222 recipients whose second dose came at about 4 weeks and those whose second dose came at about 12 weeks were combined into one group, since spike-specific TCR depth and breadth did not differ between the two schedules. Vaccinee samples were obtained from the UK trials COV001 and COV002, which included a single-blind randomized controlled phase 2/3 trial of AZD1222 (ChAdOx1 nCoV-19) in healthy adults. For TCRbeta chain sequencing, PBMC samples from trial participants were taken at day 0 and at day 28 after the second dose.

The CDR3 regions of human TCRbeta chains were analyzed by immunosequencing. Per the source publication's procedure: Repertoire TCRs were checked for matches against a reference library of SARS-CoV-2-specific TCRs that had been generated using the MIRA antigen-specificity platform. Breadth was defined as the fraction of unique TCRs that were SARS-CoV-2-associated, and depth was defined as the fraction of total T cells that were SARS-CoV-2-associated. Using the MIRA data, every spike-specific TCR was mapped to the spike region that the TCR reacted to and assigned to either a CD4 or a CD8 class. Log10-transformed breadth and depth values were compared by one-way ANOVA with Sidak's multiple comparisons tests. The clones in this table, taken by TCRdb from immuneACCESS, are in-frame only. Not every clone is retained; where verified, under half of the shortfall comes from an unresolved V gene, and the cause of the rest is unknown. For V, J and clone size, that table is used; D and trimming come from the DNA. This sample holds about 130,000 clones; roughly 89% were observed only once. The ten biggest clones cover 1% to 1.3% of the sample.

On this clone: The target of this receptor is not known. Base qualities are not recorded, but no much larger clone differs from it by a single base.

Sample: peripheral blood, taken 28 days after the second AZD1222 dose. The chain is encoded by TRBV25-1 joined to TRBJ1-6; the D gene identity is not certain. The source of this sequence is an adult who received the AZD1222 COVID-19 vaccine. The CDR3 protein sequence reads: CASSELNSYNSPLHF. The bases read TGTGCCAGCAGTGAATTGAACTCCTATAATTCACCCCTCCACTTT.